A selection of T cell receptor beta chains follows, all from one sample in a study of blood T cells in healthy people across ages. TCRdb reprocessed the 5' RACE reads via MiXCR and lists one record per CDR3 protein. Of around 620,000 distinct CDR3 sequences listed, 27% are singletons. The specimen sequenced was blood. These receptors all stem from a woman aged 70-85 years in good health. The CDR3 runs from the conserved cysteine through the conserved F or W. D genes are given only for firm matches. The size entry is marked missing in some rows and otherwise reads once, few, many or a size class.

V gene: TRBV7-9; D gene: -; J gene: TRBJ1-2; clone size: -; CDR3 protein: CASVKSGAGYGYTF; CDR3 DNA: TGTGCCAGCGTAAAATCGGGGGCGGGCTATGGCTACACCTTC
V gene: TRBV6-2/TRBV6-3; D gene: -; J gene: TRBJ1-2; clone size: few; CDR3 protein: CASSLRGQGTGYTF; CDR3 DNA: TGTGCCAGCAGTCTCCGCGGGCAGGGGACTGGCTACACCTTC
V gene: TRBV9; D gene: TRBD2; J gene: TRBJ2-1; clone size: -; CDR3 protein: CASSARGTSPYNEQFF; CDR3 DNA: TGTGCCAGCAGCGCGAGGGGGACTAGCCCCTACAATGAGCAGTTCTTC
V gene: TRBV27; D gene: TRBD2; J gene: TRBJ2-1; clone size: -; CDR3 protein: CASSSQRGEQFF; CDR3 DNA: TGTGCCAGCAGTTCCCAGCGGGGGGAGCAGTTCTTC
V gene: TRBV6-5; D gene: -; J gene: TRBJ2-5; clone size: -; CDR3 protein: CASSYVGSGVRGQETQYF; CDR3 DNA: TGTGCCAGCAGTTACGTTGGGTCGGGCGTACGAGGTCAAGAGACCCAGTACTTC
V gene: TRBV7-2; D gene: -; J gene: TRBJ2-2; clone size: -; CDR3 protein: CASSFFLGGELFF; CDR3 DNA: TGTGCCAGCAGCTTTTTCTTAGGCGGGGAGCTGTTTTTT
V gene: TRBV7-9; D gene: -; J gene: TRBJ2-7; clone size: -; CDR3 protein: CASSLMGAYEQYF; CDR3 DNA: TGTGCCAGCAGCTTAATGGGGGCCTACGAGCAGTACTTC
V gene: TRBV20-1; D gene: -; J gene: TRBJ2-1; clone size: -; CDR3 protein: CSARKWGRGNNEQFF; CDR3 DNA: TGCAGTGCTAGGAAGTGGGGACGGGGAAACAATGAGCAGTTCTTC
V gene: TRBV20-1; D gene: -; J gene: TRBJ1-2; clone size: few; CDR3 protein: CSAREALNYGYTF; CDR3 DNA: TGCAGTGCTAGAGAGGCCCTTAACTATGGCTACACCTTC
V gene: TRBV11-2; D gene: TRBD2; J gene: TRBJ2-3; clone size: few; CDR3 protein: CASSRRTSGEGADTQYF; CDR3 DNA: TGTGCCAGCAGCCGACGGACTAGCGGGGAGGGGGCTGATACGCAGTATTTT
V gene: TRBV9; D gene: -; J gene: TRBJ1-5; clone size: -; CDR3 protein: CASGVDLNQPQHF; CDR3 DNA: TGTGCCAGCGGCGTAGATCTCAATCAGCCCCAGCATTTT
V gene: TRBV5-1; D gene: -; J gene: TRBJ2-5; clone size: few; CDR3 protein: CASSPDGQETQYF; CDR3 DNA: TGCGCCAGCAGTCCGGACGGGCAAGAGACCCAGTACTTC
V gene: TRBV6-5; D gene: TRBD2; J gene: TRBJ2-7; clone size: -; CDR3 protein: CASSYSIGDYDEQYF; CDR3 DNA: TGTGCCAGCAGTTACTCGATCGGGGACTACGATGAGCAGTACTTC
V gene: TRBV5-1; D gene: -; J gene: TRBJ1-5; clone size: -; CDR3 protein: CASSLGREDQPQHF; CDR3 DNA: TGCGCCAGCAGCTTGGGCCGGGAAGATCAGCCCCAGCATTTT
V gene: TRBV7-9; D gene: -; J gene: TRBJ2-3; clone size: -; CDR3 protein: CASSLALSGTTDAQYF; CDR3 DNA: TGTGCCAGCAGCTTAGCGTTGTCAGGGACCACAGATGCGCAGTATTTT
V gene: TRBV11-3; D gene: TRBD2; J gene: TRBJ2-7; clone size: -; CDR3 protein: CASSILSGSSYEQYF; CDR3 DNA: TGTGCCAGCAGCATCCTTAGCGGGAGCTCCTACGAGCAGTACTTC
V gene: TRBV29-1; D gene: -; J gene: TRBJ1-2; clone size: -; CDR3 protein: CSGLTYYGYTF; CDR3 DNA: TGCAGCGGCTTGACTTATTATGGCTACACCTTC
V gene: TRBV5-1; D gene: TRBD1; J gene: TRBJ2-3; clone size: -; CDR3 protein: CASSLQTGVKDTQYF; CDR3 DNA: TGCGCCAGCAGCCTGCAGACAGGGGTAAAAGATACGCAGTATTTT